The present T cell receptor beta chain was sequenced within a study of OX40 agonist ivuxolimab in advanced cancers. The wider study: Ivuxolimab, an antibody acting as an agonist of OX40 (CD134), was used to treat patients. Intravenous ivuxolimab was administered to patients every 2 weeks at 0.01 to 10 mg/kg.

Notes on this clone: Its antigen is not identified.

The CDR3 extends over 14 amino acids. Germline V gene sequence: CDR1 SGHVS, CDR2 FNYEAQ. V trimming: 5 bases; J trimming: 3 bases; junction bases outside the gene matches: 3. Notes on the study in general: Normalized T-cell clonal expansion was also low in some nonresponders. The antigens recognized by the expanded peripheral T cells, that is their antigen specificity, were not determined.

Libraries were prepared by immunoSEQ multiplex PCR; TCRdb keeps only in-frame clonotypes and omits some of them. The table includes about 23,000 clones, around 84% detected once. The TCR originated in an adult with an advanced solid tumor such as melanoma, head and neck, liver or kidney cancer. This specimen consisted of CD4+ or CD8+ T cells sorted from blood, obtained in a trial of the OX40 agonist ivuxolimab. The J gene is TRBJ1-1, the V gene TRBV7-6; 10 bases match TRBD1. This CDR3 reads CASSRGTGDTEAFF. The CDR3 DNA reads as TGTGCCAGCAGCCGCGGGACAGGGGACACTGAAGCTTTCTTT.